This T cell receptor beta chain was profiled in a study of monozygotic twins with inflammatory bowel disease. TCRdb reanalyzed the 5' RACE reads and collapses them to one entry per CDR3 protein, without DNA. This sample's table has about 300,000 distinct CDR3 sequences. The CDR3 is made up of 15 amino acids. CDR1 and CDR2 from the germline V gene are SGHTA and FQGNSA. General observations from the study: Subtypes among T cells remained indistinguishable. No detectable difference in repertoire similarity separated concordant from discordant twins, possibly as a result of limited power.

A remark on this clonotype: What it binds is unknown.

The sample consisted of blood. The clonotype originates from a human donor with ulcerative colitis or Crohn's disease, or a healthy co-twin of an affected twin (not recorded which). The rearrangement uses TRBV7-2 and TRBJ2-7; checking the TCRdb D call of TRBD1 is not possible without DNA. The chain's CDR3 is CASSLKLRQNYEQYF.